The 12 T cell receptor beta chains below were found in one sample sequenced in a study of cytomegalovirus exposure and HLA in healthy donors. This table comes from immunoSEQ multiplex PCR, and its TCRdb copy is limited to in-frame clones, with some not included. The sample has around 63,000 clones, less than 96% seen once; the top ten hold around 1%. Sequencing was done on a sample of PBMCs. The receptors stem from a woman aged 18-30 years in good health and CMV-seronegative.

The rearrangement links TRBV25-1 to TRBJ2-5; a possible D gene is TRBD2 (5 bases). The CDR3 spans 11 residues. V dropped 7 bases and J dropped 7 bases, with 10 bases sitting between them. Germline CDR1 reads MGHDK; CDR2 reads SYGVNS. CDR3 nucleotide sequence: TGTGCCAGCATGGGTCGGGGGACCCAGTACTTC. Translating it yields CASMGRGTQYF.

This chain connects TRBV19 to TRBJ2-6, with D perhaps TRBD1 (5 bases). V lost 3 bases, J lost 0 bases, and 9 bases lay in between. Germline V gives CDR1 LNHDA, CDR2 SQIVND (reference sequence). The CDR3 consists of 16 residues. Here the CDR3 DNA reads TGTGCCAGTAGTATGTGGCAGGGCTCTGGGGCCAACGTCCTGACTTTC. This gives the protein CASSMWQGSGANVLTF.

The chain employs TRBV18 and TRBJ1-2; 8 positions agree with TRBD1. Trimming at V came to 3 bases and at J to 8 bases, leaving 5 bases not matched to a gene. Germline CDR1 is KGHSH and CDR2 is LQKENI. This CDR3 spans 13 amino acids. CDR3 sequence: CASSPIQGEGYTF. DNA for the CDR3: TGTGCCAGCTCACCTATACAGGGGGAAGGCTACACCTTC. Supplemented by reference TRBV18 and TRBJ1-2, the full variable domain reads NAGVMQNPRHLVRRRGQEARLRCSPMKGHSHVYWYRQLPEEGLKFMVYLQKENIIDESGMPKERFSAEFPKEGPSILRIQQVVRGDSAAYFCASSPIQGEGYTFGSGTRLTVV.

This rearrangement joins TRBV7-2 to TRBJ1-1, with D perhaps TRBD1 (6 bases). Germline lookup yields CDR1 SGHTA and CDR2 FQGNSA. V gave up 2 bases and J gave up 4 bases, with 23 bases separating them. This CDR3 comprises 18 residues. The chain's CDR3 is CASSLRRQVQSRATEAFF. The CDR3 DNA sequence: TGTGCCAGCAGCTTACGACGACAGGTGCAGAGTAGGGCCACTGAAGCTTTCTTT.

The V call is TRBV27, the J call TRBJ1-1; no clear D gene. CDR1 is MNHEY and CDR2 is SMNVEV in the germline V gene (reference sequence). This CDR3 has 14 residues. The germline V and J ends were trimmed by 1 base and 1 base, with 7 bases remaining between them. In DNA, the CDR3 is TGTGCCAGCAGTTTATTCCCAGGGAACACTGAAGCTTTCTTT. This sequence encodes CASSLFPGNTEAFF.

This clone has only a few counts. The chain recombines TRBV7-8 with TRBJ1-3, with 12 bases that match TRBD1. Germline V gives CDR1 SGHVS, CDR2 FQNEAQ. V gave up 2 bases and J gave up 3 bases; unmatched junction bases: 11. The CDR3 consists of 19 residues. CDR3 residues: CASSLMVRDRGRFGNTIYF. As DNA, the CDR3 is TGTGCCAGCAGCTTAATGGTGCGGGACAGGGGGCGCTTTGGAAACACCATATATTTT.

The rearrangement links TRBV4-3 to TRBJ2-7; 8 nucleotides match TRBD2. V lost 0 bases to trimming and J lost 6 bases; unmatched junction nucleotides: 1. The CDR3 extends over 13 amino acids. The germline V gene has CDR1 LGHNA and CDR2 YSLEER. The DNA of the CDR3 is TGCGCCAGCAGCCAAGACGGGGGGGCCGAGCAGTACTTC. Translated, it gives CASSQDGGAEQYF.

The CDR3 here is CASSEWEEYF. CDR3 DNA: TGTGCCAGCAGTGAATGGGAGGAGTACTTC. The chain couples TRBV6-4 to TRBJ2-7; the D gene is possibly TRBD2 (6 bases). This CDR3 spans 10 amino acids. V lost 3 bases, J lost 11 bases, and 8 bases lay in between. Looked up from germline, CDR1 is MRHNA and CDR2 is SNTAGT.

The chain is built from TRBV5-4 and TRBJ2-2, with TRBD1 as a possible D gene (6 bases). V was pared by 2 bases and J by 1 base, with 12 bases between. Looked up from germline, CDR1 is SGHNT and CDR2 is YYREEE (reference sequence). This CDR3 has 16 amino acids. CDR3: CASSLGRGMNTGELFF. CDR3 bases: TGTGCCAGCAGCTTAGGCAGGGGTATGAACACCGGGGAGCTGTTTTTT.

This clone was counted once. This rearrangement joins TRBV7-8 to TRBJ1-1; D perhaps matches TRBD1 (6 bases). V was shortened by 5 bases and J by 0 bases, with 10 bases between the two germline ends. Germline lookup yields CDR1 SGHVS and CDR2 FQNEAQ. The CDR3 is made up of 14 amino acids. The CDR3 bases are TGTGCCAGCAGCCGCACAGGGATGAACACTGAAGCTTTCTTT. Amino acid sequence: CASSRTGMNTEAFF.

In DNA form, the CDR3 reads TGTGCCAGCAGCTTAAGGGGTACCTCTGGAAACACCATATATTTT. Residues: CASSLRGTSGNTIYF. The chain combines TRBV7-9 with TRBJ1-3, with D perhaps matching TRBD1 (5 bases). The CDR3 is 15 amino acids. Trimming stripped 2 bases from V and 0 bases from J, with 8 bases between. Germline assignment: CDR1 SEHNR and CDR2 FQNEAQ (reference sequence).

The J gene is TRBJ1-2, the V gene TRBV4-1, with TRBD1 identical over 8 bases. Germline-derived CDR1 and CDR2 are MGHRA and YSYEKL. This CDR3 comprises 15 residues. Trimming at V came to 3 bases and at J to 5 bases, leaving 8 bases not matched to a gene. The CDR3 protein is CASSQTPQGGYGYTF. CDR3 in DNA: TGCGCCAGCAGCCAGACGCCACAGGGGGGGTATGGCTACACCTTC.